Presented here are 30 T cell receptor beta chains from one specimen sequenced in a study of T cell changes during pregnancy in multiple sclerosis. Produced via immunoSEQ multiplex PCR; TCRdb's table is partial and in-frame only. The table shows 85,000 to 100,000 clones, with more than 85% occurring only once. The material sequenced was peripheral blood, taken in the first trimester of pregnancy. All receptors come from a female donor with multiple sclerosis, enrolled in a pregnancy study.

The chain is built from TRBV19 and TRBJ2-1; 8 bases agree with TRBD2. The junction had 9 bases not matched to a gene; V was cut back by 5 bases and J by 0 bases. The CDR3 is 17 amino acids. Germline V lookup: CDR1 LNHDA, CDR2 SQIVND (reference sequence). CDR3 DNA: TGTGCCAGTAGTGAACTAGCGGACTTCCCCTCCTACAATGAGCAGTTCTTC. It encodes CASSELADFPSYNEQFF. Drawing the rest from reference TRBV19 and TRBJ2-1, the complete variable domain is DGGITQSPKYLFRKEGQNVTLSCEQNLNHDAMYWYRQDPGQGLRLIYYSQIVNDFQKGDIAEGYSVSREKKESFPLTVTSAQKNPTAFYLCASSELADFPSYNEQFFGPGTRLTVL.

The V call is TRBV4-1, the J call TRBJ2-1, with TRBD2 matching 8 bases. After removal of 0 bases from V and 5 bases from J, the junction contained 6 bases not matched to a gene. The CDR3 has 16 residues. Germline values: CDR1 MGHRA, CDR2 YSYEKL. This CDR3 is CASSQDAGLGNNEQFF. CDR3 coding DNA: TGCGCCAGCAGCCAAGATGCGGGACTAGGGAACAATGAGCAGTTCTTC.

V gene TRBV30 combines with J gene TRBJ1-6; the D gene is possibly TRBD1 (6 bases). The CDR3 runs 15 residues. The germline V gene has CDR1 GTSNPN and CDR2 SVGIG (reference sequence). V gave up 2 bases and J gave up 8 bases, with 16 bases separating them. This CDR3 reads CAWSYGTGYYSPLHF. The DNA of the CDR3 is TGTGCCTGGAGTTATGGCACAGGGTATTATTCACCCCTCCACTTT.

The chain links TRBV19 to TRBJ1-2; no definite D call. Germline V gives CDR1 LNHDA, CDR2 SQIVND (reference sequence). This CDR3 spans 16 amino acids. V dropped 0 bases and J dropped 3 bases, with 14 bases sitting between them. The CDR3 DNA reads TGTGCCAGTAGTATAGATCTCCTGAGGGTACACTATGGCTACACCTTC. It yields the protein CASSIDLLRVHYGYTF.

Remarks on this clone: Other nucleotide sequences in the sample specify the same CDR3. V is TRBV10-2 and J is TRBJ2-3, with 11 bases aligning to TRBD2. The germline V gene has CDR1 WSHSY and CDR2 SAAADI. V was clipped by 4 bases and J by 3 bases; unmatched bases: 3. The CDR3 runs 15 residues. CDR3 sequence reads: CASSGASGRTDTQYF. DNA for the CDR3: TGCGCCAGCAGTGGGGCTAGCGGGAGGACAGATACGCAGTATTTT.

The chain recombines TRBV27 with TRBJ2-2, with 7 bases matching TRBD2. The V segment lost 0 bases and the J segment 4 bases; nucleotides outside the gene matches: 8. Per the germline V gene, CDR1 is MNHEY and CDR2 is SMNVEV (reference sequence). The CDR3 spans 17 residues. DNA of the CDR3: TGTGCCAGCAGTTTATCGGGGGGGGACTATGGCACCGGGGAGCTGTTTTTT. Protein: CASSLSGGDYGTGELFF.

The chain links TRBV2 to TRBJ1-2, with D possibly matching TRBD1 (6 bases). The CDR3 has 13 amino acids. Trimming took off 4 bases at V and 4 bases at J, with 10 bases between the two ends. CDR1 is SNHLY and CDR2 is FYNNEI in the germline V gene. CDR3 nucleotide sequence: TGTGCCAGCAGTGTACGAGGGGGCTATGGCTACACCTTC. This encodes CASSVRGGYGYTF. The full variable domain, completed using reference TRBV2 and TRBJ1-2, is EPEVTQTPSHQVTQMGQEVILRCVPISNHLYFYWYRQILGQKVEFLVSFYNNEISEKSEIFDDQFSVERPDGSNFTLKIRSTKLEDSAMYFCASSVRGGYGYTFGSGTRLTVV.

The J gene is TRBJ1-4, the V gene TRBV6-1; TRBD1 aligns across 10 bases. V lost 4 bases and J lost 3; bases outside the gene matches: 5. The CDR3 spans 16 residues. Per germline, CDR1 MNHNS and CDR2 SASEGT. CDR3 DNA: TGTGCCAGCAGTGTTGGACAGGGGGTGTCTAATGAAAAACTGTTTTTT. Residues: CASSVGQGVSNEKLFF.

The chain joins TRBV6-1 to TRBJ2-2, with 7 bases fitting TRBD2. The trim removed 6 bases at V and 8 bases at J, leaving 9 bases unmatched. The germline V gene encodes CDR1 MNHNS and CDR2 SASEGT. The CDR3 totals 14 residues. The CDR3 reads CASRPGTTGGELFF. The CDR3, as DNA: TGTGCCAGCAGACCCGGGACTACCGGGGGGGAGCTGTTTTTT.

V usage is TRBV28 and J usage is TRBJ2-3, with a possible D match to TRBD1 (6 bases). There are 15 residues in the CDR3. Per germline, CDR1 MDHEN and CDR2 SYDVKM. V dropped 3 bases and J dropped 2 bases, with 12 bases sitting between them. CDR3 sequence reads: CASSFGGRVTDTQYF. CDR3 DNA sequence: TGTGCCAGCAGTTTTGGGGGCAGGGTCACAGATACGCAGTATTTT.

This sequence joins TRBV11-2 and TRBJ1-4; D is unresolved. CDR1 SGHAT and CDR2 FQNNGV come from the germline V gene. The length of the CDR3 is 16 residues. V was clipped by 0 bases and J by 4 bases, with 12 bases between them. The CDR3: CASSLDSWADNEKLFF. Written as DNA, the CDR3 is TGTGCCAGCAGCTTAGATTCGTGGGCTGATAATGAAAAACTGTTTTTT.

The chain joins TRBV11-2 to TRBJ2-3, with D possibly being TRBD2 (6 bases). The germline V gene has CDR1 SGHAT and CDR2 FQNNGV. Trimming stripped 1 base from V and 2 bases from J, with 13 bases between. CDR3 size: 16 residues. The CDR3 spells CASSLGRGSPTDTQYF. Here the CDR3 DNA reads TGTGCCAGCAGCTTAGGTCGGGGGTCTCCCACAGATACGCAGTATTTT.

V usage is TRBV29-1 and J usage is TRBJ2-7; D gene unclear. Trimming removed 4 bases at V and 3 bases at J, with 13 bases between. The CDR3 length is 13 residues. From germline, CDR1 is SQVTM and CDR2 ANQGSEA. CDR3 DNA sequence: TGCAGCGTTGCTCTGGAGATTGGCTACGAGCAGTACTTC. Its translation: CSVALEIGYEQYF.

This clone has just one count. The J gene is TRBJ2-7, the V gene TRBV14, with 10 bases identical to TRBD2. The CDR3 extends over 14 amino acids. V lost 4 bases to trimming and J lost 6 bases; unmatched junction nucleotides: 6. Germline loops: CDR1 SGHDN, CDR2 FVKESK. DNA of the CDR3: TGTGCCAGCAGCCCGTTAGCGGGAGGTTTCGAGCAGTACTTC. It encodes CASSPLAGGFEQYF.

This chain joins TRBV28 and TRBJ2-1, with 12 bases matching TRBD1. The CDR3 is 15 amino acids. Germline assignment: CDR1 MDHEN and CDR2 SYDVKM. V lost 5 bases, J lost 9 bases, and 8 bases stayed unmatched. The CDR3 DNA is TGTGCCAGCAGTAACCCCGGGACAGGGGGCGGTGAGCAGTTCTTC. It codes for CASSNPGTGGGEQFF.

The V call is TRBV7-9, the J call TRBJ1-1; no reliable D call. V lost 7 bases and J lost 6, with 9 bases in between. Looked up from germline, CDR1 is SEHNR and CDR2 is FQNEAQ (reference sequence). The CDR3 extends over 11 amino acids. The CDR3 protein is CASTTVAEAFF. The CDR3 DNA reads TGTGCCAGCACCACGGTCGCTGAAGCTTTCTTT. The full variable domain, rest sourced from reference TRBV7-9 and TRBJ1-1, is DTGVSQNPRHKITKRGQNVTFRCDPISEHNRLYWYRQTLGQGPEFLTYFQNEAQLEKSRLLSDRFSAERPKGSFSTLEIQRTEQGDSAMYLCASTTVAEAFFGQGTRLTVV.

The rearrangement joins TRBV6-1 to TRBJ2-7; 10 bases agree with TRBD2. The J segment lost 0 bases and the V segment lost 3 bases, leaving 2 bases of the junction unmatched. This CDR3 is 15 amino acids long. Per germline, CDR1 MNHNS and CDR2 SASEGT. This CDR3 is CASSDPSGSSYEQYF. The CDR3 nucleotides are TGTGCCAGCAGTGACCCTAGCGGGAGCTCCTACGAGCAGTACTTC.

This clone is a singleton in its sample. The chain is built from TRBV10-3 and TRBJ2-5; 9 bases fit TRBD1. The CDR3 runs to 14 residues. V lost 2 bases and J lost 4; bases outside the gene matches: 2. Germline loops: CDR1 ENHRY, CDR2 SYGVKD. The CDR3 region has the DNA TGTGCCATCAGTGAGAGGGGACAGGGAGAGACCCAGTACTTC. Translation: CAISERGQGETQYF.

The V call is TRBV11-2, the J call TRBJ2-7, with D uncertain. The CDR3 contains 11 residues. With 5 bases removed from V and 3 bases from J, the gap between germline ends came to 5 bases. The germline V gene has CDR1 SGHAT and CDR2 FQNNGV. Written as DNA, the CDR3 is TGTGCCAGCAGCCCAAACTACGAGCAGTACTTC. It encodes CASSPNYEQYF.

The chain combines TRBV15 with TRBJ1-2, with TRBD1 matching 9 bases. Trimming removed 4 bases from V and 12 bases from J; junction bases left unmatched: 6. The CDR3 is made up of 12 amino acids. Germline CDR1 LNHNV, CDR2 YYDKDF (reference sequence). The CDR3 loop is CATSTGDRVNTF. The CDR3 DNA follows: TGTGCCACCAGCACAGGGGACAGGGTAAACACCTTC.

This sequence joins TRBV19 and TRBJ2-7; 9 bases line up with TRBD1. The CDR3 is 15 amino acids. Looked up from germline, CDR1 is LNHDA and CDR2 is SQIVND (reference sequence). V shed 5 bases, J shed 4 bases, and the junction held 9 bases outside the gene matches. CDR3 coding DNA: TGTGCCAGTAGTGCAACAGGGGGCGCGGGGTACGAGCAGTACTTC. Protein sequence: CASSATGGAGYEQYF.

On this clone: The sample holds other DNA sequences that translate to the same CDR3. The chain has TRBV30 and TRBJ1-5; a possible D gene is TRBD1 (5 bases). V was shortened by 5 bases and J by 3 bases, with 11 bases between the two germline ends. This CDR3 is built from 13 residues. Germline values: CDR1 GTSNPN, CDR2 SVGIG (reference sequence). As DNA, the CDR3 is TGTGCCTGGGCGGGGGGGGACAATCAGCCCCAGCATTTT. This sequence encodes CAWAGGDNQPQHF.

V usage is TRBV7-9 and J usage is TRBJ2-3, with 9 bases lining up with TRBD1. Germline assignment: CDR1 SEHNR and CDR2 FQNEAQ (reference sequence). The J segment lost 4 bases and the V segment lost 5 bases, leaving 7 bases of the junction unmatched. The CDR3 runs to 15 residues. The CDR3 reads CASSHRDRDSDTQYF. For the CDR3, the DNA is TGTGCCAGCAGCCACCGGGACAGGGATTCAGATACGCAGTATTTT.

V is TRBV27 and J is TRBJ2-7; D perhaps matches TRBD1 (6 bases). The V and J ends lost 3 bases and 7 bases respectively, with 10 bases between them. The CDR3 length is 12 residues. Germline V gives CDR1 MNHEY, CDR2 SMNVEV (reference sequence). CDR3 in DNA: TGTGCCAGCAGTTTTCAGGGGCGGGAGCAGTACTTC. This encodes CASSFQGREQYF.

The chain joins TRBV4-3 to TRBJ2-7, with D maybe TRBD2 (5 bases). Germline CDR1 is LGHNA and CDR2 is YSLEER. The CDR3 runs to 14 residues. V gave up 3 bases and J gave up 5 bases, with 14 bases separating them. The CDR3 loop is CASSHRGPRDEQYF. The DNA for the CDR3 is TGCGCCAGCAGCCATCGGGGTCCAAGGGACGAGCAGTACTTC.

V usage is TRBV5-1 and J usage is TRBJ1-2; no clear D. Trimming left V 0 bases short and J 8 bases short, with 8 bases between. The CDR3 extends over 12 amino acids. CDR1 and CDR2 (germline): SGHRS, YFSETQ. The chain's CDR3 is CASSLAGYGYTF. CDR3 nucleotides: TGCGCCAGCAGCTTGGCGGGGTACGGCTACACCTTC.

This chain uses TRBV5-1 with TRBJ1-3; D is uncertain. Germline V gene data show CDR1 as SGHRS and CDR2 as YFSETQ. CDR3 length equals 13 residues. Trimming took 1 base from V and 2 from J, leaving 4 bases between them. CDR3 residues: CASSLSPGNTIYF. The CDR3 bases are TGCGCCAGCAGCTTGAGCCCTGGAAACACCATATATTTT.

The chain combines TRBV2 with TRBJ1-5; possible D gene TRBD1, 5 bases. The V and J ends lost 6 bases and 0 bases respectively, with 9 bases between them. The CDR3 extends over 14 amino acids. Looked up from germline, CDR1 is SNHLY and CDR2 is FYNNEI. CDR3 coding DNA: TGTGCCAGCAGGCCCGACAGTAGCAATCAGCCCCAGCATTTT. Translation: CASRPDSSNQPQHF.

In its sample, this clone was seen once. The chain combines TRBV6-1 with TRBJ2-7, with 10 bases identical to TRBD1. Germline loops: CDR1 MNHNS, CDR2 SASEGT. After removal of 8 bases from V and 2 bases from J, the junction contained 9 bases not matched to a gene. There are 15 residues in the CDR3. The CDR3, as DNA: TGTGCCAGCCGGAATCCGGGACAGGGGACCTACGAGCAGTACTTC. This codes for CASRNPGQGTYEQYF.

The rearrangement links TRBV5-6 to TRBJ1-1; D remains unclear. CDR1 and CDR2 from the germline V gene are SGHDT and YYEEEE. The CDR3 extends over 13 amino acids. V gave up 1 base and J gave up 6 bases, with 10 bases separating them. CDR3 nucleotide sequence: TGTGCCAGCAGCTTGTCGGGGAGCCCTGAAGCTTTCTTT. It specifies CASSLSGSPEAFF.